The rows below give T cell receptor beta chains drawn from one sample of a study of blood T cell repertoires in COVID-19. The method was immunoSEQ multiplex PCR; TCRdb's version includes in-frame clones alone and lacks a portion of them. The sample holds 250,000 to 300,000 clones; 88% are singletons and the top ten take under 0.95%. The sequenced sample consisted of peripheral blood. The origin of the receptors is a woman in her 30s with acute or convalescent COVID-19. The CDR3 runs from the conserved cysteine through the conserved F or W. The D gene is left open where the match is weak. Size values are once, few and many counts, or a class for expanded clones, and some rows have none.

d_call j_call clone_size v_call cdr3_aa cdr3_nt
TRBD1 TRBJ1-5 - TRBV7-9 CASSLEGAYNQPQHF TGTGCCAGCAGCTTAGAGGGGGCCTACAATCAGCCCCAGCATTTT
- TRBJ2-5 - TRBV5-4 CASSLGLGSETQYF TGTGCCAGCAGCTTGGGACTAGGAAGCGAGACCCAGTACTTC
TRBD1 TRBJ2-7 - TRBV6-5 CASARDRGHEQYF TGTGCCAGCGCTCGGGACAGGGGACACGAGCAGTACTTC
TRBD2 TRBJ2-2 - TRBV5-4 CASSYLGLAGAGELFF TGTGCCAGCAGCTACCTCGGGCTAGCGGGAGCCGGGGAGCTGTTTTTT
- TRBJ2-3 - TRBV2 CASTYTDTQYF TGTGCCAGCACTTACACAGATACGCAGTATTTT
- TRBJ2-6 - TRBV24-1 CATSDPRVPGANVLTF TGTGCCACCAGTGATCCCCGGGTCCCTGGGGCCAACGTCCTGACTTTC
- TRBJ1-1 - TRBV9 CASSVDKGRKELGANTEAFF TGTGCCAGCAGCGTAGACAAGGGGCGGAAGGAACTTGGGGCGAACACTGAAGCTTTCTTT
- TRBJ2-6 - TRBV19 CASSSSGIWGSGANVLTF TGTGCCAGTAGTAGCTCAGGGATCTGGGGCTCTGGGGCCAACGTCCTGACTTTC
- TRBJ2-1 - TRBV27 CASSLSPSYNEQFF TGTGCCAGCAGTTTATCCCCCAGCTACAATGAGCAGTTCTTC
- TRBJ1-1 - TRBV5-1 CASRASTANTEAFF TGCGCCAGCAGAGCCTCTACAGCGAACACTGAAGCTTTCTTT
TRBD1 TRBJ1-3 - TRBV19 CASSIRDRGAFSGNTIYF TGTGCCAGTAGTATCCGGGACAGGGGGGCCTTCTCTGGAAACACCATATATTTT
TRBD2 TRBJ2-7 - TRBV19 CASSWTSGRYEQYF TGTGCCAGTAGTTGGACTAGCGGGAGATATGAGCAGTACTTC
- TRBJ1-2 - TRBV6-5 CASSYSISRNGYTF TGTGCCAGCAGTTACTCGATAAGCAGGAATGGCTACACCTTC
TRBD1 TRBJ1-5 - TRBV15 CATSRDEDRGIVSVFDSNQPQHF TGTGCCACCAGCAGAGATGAGGACAGGGGTATTGTGAGTGTTTTTGATAGCAATCAGCCCCAGCATTTT
- TRBJ2-1 - TRBV20-1 CSARQYNEQFF TGCAGTGCTAGACAATACAATGAGCAGTTCTTC
- TRBJ2-5 - TRBV4-1 CASSQVGGREETQYF TGCGCCAGCAGCCAAGTGGGGGGGCGGGAGGAGACCCAGTACTTC
- TRBJ2-7 - TRBV6-5 CASSTTRDRPREQYF TGTGCCAGCAGTACTACCCGTGACAGGCCCCGCGAGCAGTACTTC
- TRBJ2-3 - TRBV6-5 CASSSPGFTQYF TGTGCCAGCAGTTCCCCCGGGTTTACGCAGTATTTT
- TRBJ1-3 - TRBV7-3 CASSYDSLGTIYF TGTGCCAGCAGCTACGACAGCCTAGGCACCATATATTTT
- TRBJ2-3 - TRBV11-3 CASSSRGEVDTQYF TGTGCCAGCAGCTCCCGGGGAGAAGTGGATACGCAGTATTTT
- TRBJ2-7 once TRBV5-6 CASSSQGFSYEQYF TGTGCCAGCAGCAGTCAGGGGTTTTCTTACGAGCAGTACTTC
TRBD1 TRBJ1-1 - TRBV6-2/TRBV6-3 CASSRDRVDEAFF TGTGCCAGCAGTAGGGACAGGGTAGATGAAGCTTTCTTT